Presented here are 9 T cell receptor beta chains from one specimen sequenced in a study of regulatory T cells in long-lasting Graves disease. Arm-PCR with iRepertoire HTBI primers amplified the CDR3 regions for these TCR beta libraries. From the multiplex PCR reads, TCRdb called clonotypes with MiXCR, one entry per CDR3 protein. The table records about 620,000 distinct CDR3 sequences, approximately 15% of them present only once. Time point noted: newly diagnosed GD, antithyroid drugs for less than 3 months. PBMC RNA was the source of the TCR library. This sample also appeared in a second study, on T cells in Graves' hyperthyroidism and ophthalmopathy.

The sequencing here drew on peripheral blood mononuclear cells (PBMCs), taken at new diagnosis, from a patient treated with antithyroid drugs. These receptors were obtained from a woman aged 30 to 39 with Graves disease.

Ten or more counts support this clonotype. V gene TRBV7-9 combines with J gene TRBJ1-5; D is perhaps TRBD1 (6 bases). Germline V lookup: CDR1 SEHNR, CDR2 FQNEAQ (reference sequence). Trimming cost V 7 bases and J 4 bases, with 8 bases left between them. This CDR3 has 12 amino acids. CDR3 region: CASTTGNQPQHF. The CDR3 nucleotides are TGTGCCAGCACAACAGGGAATCAGCCCCAGCATTTT.

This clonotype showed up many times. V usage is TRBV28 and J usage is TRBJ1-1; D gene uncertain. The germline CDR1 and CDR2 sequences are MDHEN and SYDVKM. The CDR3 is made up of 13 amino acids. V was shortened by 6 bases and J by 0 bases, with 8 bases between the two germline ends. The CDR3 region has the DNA TGTGCCAGCAGGAATCGAATGAACACTGAAGCTTTCTTT. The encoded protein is CASRNRMNTEAFF.

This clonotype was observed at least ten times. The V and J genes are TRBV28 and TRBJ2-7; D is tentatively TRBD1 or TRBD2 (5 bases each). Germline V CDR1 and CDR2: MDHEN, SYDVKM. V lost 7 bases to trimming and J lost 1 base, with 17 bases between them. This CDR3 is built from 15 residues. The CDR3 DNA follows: TGTGCCAGCACCGAGAGGGGAGACTTTTCCTACGAGCAGTACTTC. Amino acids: CASTERGDFSYEQYF.

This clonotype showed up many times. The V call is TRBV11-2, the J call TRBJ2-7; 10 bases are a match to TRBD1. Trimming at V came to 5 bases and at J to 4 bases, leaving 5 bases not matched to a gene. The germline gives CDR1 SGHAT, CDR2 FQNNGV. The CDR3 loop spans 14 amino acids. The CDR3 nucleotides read TGTGCCAGCAGCATCCCGGGACAGGGGTACGAGCAGTACTTC. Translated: CASSIPGQGYEQYF.

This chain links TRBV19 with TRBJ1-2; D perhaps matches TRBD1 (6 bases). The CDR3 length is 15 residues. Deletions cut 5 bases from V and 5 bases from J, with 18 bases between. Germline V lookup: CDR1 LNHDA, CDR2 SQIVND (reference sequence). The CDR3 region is CASSDGQPRIYGYTF. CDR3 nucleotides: TGTGCCAGTAGTGATGGACAGCCGAGGATTTATGGCTACACCTTC.

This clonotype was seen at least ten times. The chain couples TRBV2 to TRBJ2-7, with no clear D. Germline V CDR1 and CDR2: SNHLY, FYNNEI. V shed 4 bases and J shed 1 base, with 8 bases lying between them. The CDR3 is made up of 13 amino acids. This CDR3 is CASSVSWSYEQYF. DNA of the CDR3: TGTGCCAGCAGTGTATCGTGGTCCTACGAGCAGTACTTC. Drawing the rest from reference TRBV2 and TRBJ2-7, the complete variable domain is EPEVTQTPSHQVTQMGQEVILRCVPISNHLYFYWYRQILGQKVEFLVSFYNNEISEKSEIFDDQFSVERPDGSNFTLKIRSTKLEDSAMYFCASSVSWSYEQYFGPGTRLTVT.

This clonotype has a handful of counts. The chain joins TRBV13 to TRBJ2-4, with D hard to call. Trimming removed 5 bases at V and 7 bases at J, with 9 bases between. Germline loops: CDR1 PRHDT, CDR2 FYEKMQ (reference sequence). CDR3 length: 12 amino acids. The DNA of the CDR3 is TGTGCCAGCAGCGAAGACCAGAACATTCAGTACTTC. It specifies CASSEDQNIQYF.

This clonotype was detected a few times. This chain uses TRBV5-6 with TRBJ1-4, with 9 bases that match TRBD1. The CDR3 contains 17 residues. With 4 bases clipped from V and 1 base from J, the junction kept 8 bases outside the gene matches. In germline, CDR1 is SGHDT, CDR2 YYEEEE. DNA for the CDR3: TGTGCCAGCAGCGTGGGACAGGGCTGGGGAACTAATGAAAAACTGTTTTTT. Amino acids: CASSVGQGWGTNEKLFF.

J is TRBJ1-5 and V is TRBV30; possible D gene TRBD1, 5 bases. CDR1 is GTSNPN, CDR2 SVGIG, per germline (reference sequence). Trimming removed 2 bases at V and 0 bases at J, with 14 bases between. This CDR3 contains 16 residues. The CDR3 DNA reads TGTGCCTGGAGTACCCGACAGCCTTATAGCAATCAGCCCCAGCATTTT. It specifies CAWSTRQPYSNQPQHF.